Shown below are 7 T cell receptor beta chains from a single sample sequenced in a study of shared clonotypes between healthy human individuals. The repertoire was sequenced with immunoSEQ multiplex PCR; TCRdb's copy has only in-frame clones and lacks some. This table holds 450,000 to 550,000 clones, 75% to 85% found once. The sequencing sample was made of PBMCs. The receptors come from a woman aged 40 to 55 in good health. Some clones in this sample may be carry-over from other donors' samples.

The CDR3 sequence: CASSEYGSYEQYF. Here the CDR3 DNA reads TGTGCCAGCAGTGAATATGGATCCTACGAGCAGTACTTC. This rearrangement joins TRBV25-1 to TRBJ2-7; D gene uncertain. V was trimmed by 0 bases and J by 1 base, leaving 4 bases between them. Germline CDR1 MGHDK, CDR2 SYGVNS. The CDR3 runs 13 residues.

J is TRBJ2-7 and V is TRBV9; maybe TRBD2 (5 bases). Trimming took 0 bases from V and 4 from J, leaving 8 bases between them. CDR1 and CDR2 from the germline V gene are SGDLS and YYNGEE. The CDR3 sequence is 13 residues long. The CDR3 region is CASSVATGYEQYF. The CDR3 DNA reads TGTGCCAGCAGCGTAGCTACGGGGTACGAGCAGTACTTC.

The chain joins TRBV10-2 to TRBJ1-5; D gene ambiguous. The CDR3 is made up of 15 amino acids. The V gene's germline CDR1 is WSHSY and CDR2 SAAADI. V lost 3 bases and J 5 bases, leaving 14 bases between the germline ends. The CDR3 region is CASSDSSRGYQPQHF. In DNA form, the CDR3 reads TGCGCCAGCAGTGATTCGTCCCGGGGTTATCAGCCCCAGCATTTT.

The chain couples TRBV19 to TRBJ2-5; the match to TRBD2 covers 12 bases. The CDR3 has 16 amino acids. V was clipped by 2 bases and J by 5 bases; unmatched bases: 6. Germline V lookup: CDR1 LNHDA, CDR2 SQIVND (reference sequence). CDR3 sequence: CASSINLAGGKETQYF. DNA for the CDR3: TGTGCCAGTAGTATAAATCTAGCGGGAGGGAAGGAGACCCAGTACTTC.

This clone occurred a few times. V usage is TRBV28 and J usage is TRBJ2-3; the D gene is possibly TRBD2 (6 bases). V dropped 3 bases and J dropped 0 bases, with 10 bases sitting between them. The germline gives CDR1 MDHEN, CDR2 SYDVKM. The CDR3 has 15 residues. The CDR3 protein is CASSFAGLSTDTQYF. CDR3 sequence (DNA): TGTGCCAGCAGTTTTGCCGGACTAAGCACAGATACGCAGTATTTT.

This sequence joins TRBV15 and TRBJ2-5; D gene ambiguous. V lost 4 bases, J lost 4 bases, and 10 bases lay in between. The germline CDR1 and CDR2 sequences are LNHNV and YYDKDF (reference sequence). The CDR3 spans 13 residues. This CDR3 reads CATSTRTRETQYF. As DNA, the CDR3 is TGTGCCACCAGCACGAGAACGAGAGAGACCCAGTACTTC. Supplemented by reference TRBV15 and TRBJ2-5, the full variable domain reads DAMVIQNPRYQVTQFGKPVTLSCSQTLNHNVMYWYQQKSSQAPKLLFHYYDKDFNNEADTPDNFQSRRPNTSFCFLDIRSPGLGDTAMYLCATSTRTRETQYFGPGTRLLVL.

This clone was picked up one time. This rearrangement joins TRBV5-1 to TRBJ2-3; 10 bases are shared with TRBD2. Per germline, CDR1 SGHRS and CDR2 YFSETQ. V shed 4 bases, J shed 2 bases, and the junction held 7 bases outside the gene matches. This CDR3 has 16 amino acids. The CDR3 DNA follows: TGCGCCAGCAGCCCGCTAGCGGGAGTTTACACAGATACGCAGTATTTT. Translated: CASSPLAGVYTDTQYF.